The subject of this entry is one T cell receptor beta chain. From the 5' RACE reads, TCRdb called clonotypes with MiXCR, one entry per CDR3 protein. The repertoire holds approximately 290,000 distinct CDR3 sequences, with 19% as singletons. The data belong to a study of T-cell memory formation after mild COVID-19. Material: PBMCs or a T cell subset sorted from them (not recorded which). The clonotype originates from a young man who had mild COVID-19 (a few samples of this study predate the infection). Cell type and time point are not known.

CDR3 region: CASSQDQRLGSTEAFF. DNA for the CDR3: TGCGCCAGCAGCCAAGATCAGAGGTTAGGTTCGACTGAAGCTTTCTTT. V is TRBV4-3 and J is TRBJ1-1, with no clear D. CDR3 length equals 16 residues. In germline, CDR1 is LGHNA, CDR2 YSLEER. Trimming took off 0 bases at V and 5 bases at J, with 16 bases between the two ends.